A selection of T cell receptor beta chains follows, all from one sample in a study of blood T cell repertoires in COVID-19. This table comes from immunoSEQ multiplex PCR, and its TCRdb copy is limited to in-frame clones, with some not included. The sample lists about 320,000 clones; around 84% were seen once. Source material: PBMCs or T cells enriched from blood (not recorded which). Every receptor here comes from a woman between 25 and 40 years old who had been exposed to COVID-19. Both conserved end residues are part of each CDR3. The D gene is left open where the match is weak. Some rows have no size entry. The others give once, few or many, or a class for an expanded clone.

DNA: TGTGCCAGCTCACCGGTGGATAGCGGGGGGTTCCAAGAGACCCAGTACTTC
CDR3: CASSPVDSGGFQETQYF
J: TRBJ2-5
length: 17
V: TRBV18
size: .
D: TRBD2

DNA: TGCGCCAGCAGCTGGACAGGGGGAGACGAGCAGTACTTC
CDR3: CASSWTGGDEQYF
J: TRBJ2-7
length: 13
V: TRBV5-1
size: .
D: TRBD1

DNA: TGTGCCAGCAGTTCCCCTAGGACACCGTCGGATCAGCCCCAGCATTTT
CDR3: CASSSPRTPSDQPQHF
J: TRBJ1-5
length: 16
V: TRBV28
size: .
D: .

DNA: TGTGCCAGCTCAAGGACGGGACAGGGGTATGATGGCTACACCTTC
CDR3: CASSRTGQGYDGYTF
J: TRBJ1-2
length: 15
V: TRBV18
size: .
D: TRBD1

DNA: TGTGCCAGTAGTTCGACAGGGATCAAACACAATGGCTACACCTTC
CDR3: CASSSTGIKHNGYTF
J: TRBJ1-2
length: 15
V: TRBV19
size: .
D: TRBD1

DNA: TGTGCCAGCAGCTCGGGGTCGCGGTCTGGATGGGGGGACAATCAGCCCCAGCATTTT
CDR3: CASSSGSRSGWGDNQPQHF
J: TRBJ1-5
length: 19
V: TRBV7-9
size: .
D: .

DNA: TGTGCCAGCAGTACCCGGGACAGGGGGACCTACGAGCAGTACTTC
CDR3: CASSTRDRGTYEQYF
J: TRBJ2-7
length: 15
V: TRBV27
size: .
D: TRBD1

DNA: TGTGCCAGCAGTTTCAGAGACAGGGGCCATGTTGGAGCTTTCTTT
CDR3: CASSFRDRGHVGAFF
J: TRBJ1-1
length: 15
V: TRBV28
size: .
D: TRBD1

DNA: TGTGCCATCAGTGAGTCACAAACTAGCGGCGATGAGCAGTTCTTC
CDR3: CAISESQTSGDEQFF
J: TRBJ2-1
length: 15
V: TRBV10-3
size: .
D: TRBD2

DNA: TGTGCCACCAGCAGAGATCTGGAGAAGAATCAGCCCCAGCATTTT
CDR3: CATSRDLEKNQPQHF
J: TRBJ1-5
length: 15
V: TRBV15
size: .
D: .

DNA: TGTGCCAGCAGTGTCCGGGACAGGGACACTGAAGCTTTCTTT
CDR3: CASSVRDRDTEAFF
J: TRBJ1-1
length: 14
V: TRBV6-6
size: .
D: TRBD1

DNA: TGTGCCAGCAGCTTAGAGATTCGAGAGCAGTTCTTC
CDR3: CASSLEIREQFF
J: TRBJ2-1
length: 12
V: TRBV5-4
size: .
D: .

DNA: TGCAGCGCCCGGGAGGTGGGTGAAGCTTTCTTT
CDR3: CSAREVGEAFF
J: TRBJ1-1
length: 11
V: TRBV29-1
size: .
D: .

DNA: TGTGCCAGCAGCCGCGGCACAAGGAACTATGGCTACACCTTC
CDR3: CASSRGTRNYGYTF
J: TRBJ1-2
length: 14
V: TRBV28
size: .
D: .

DNA: TGCGCCAGCAGCCCCACAGGGGGCTACGAGCAGTACTTC
CDR3: CASSPTGGYEQYF
J: TRBJ2-7
length: 13
V: TRBV5-1
size: .
D: TRBD1

DNA: TGCGCCAGCACCCCCGGCCTAGCGGGTTATGAGCAGTTCTTC
CDR3: CASTPGLAGYEQFF
J: TRBJ2-1
length: 14
V: TRBV10-2
size: .
D: TRBD2

DNA: TGTGCCAGCAGCGTAGGGGACTCGACTTACACCGGGGAGCTGTTTTTT
CDR3: CASSVGDSTYTGELFF
J: TRBJ2-2
length: 16
V: TRBV9
size: many
D: .

DNA: TGTGCCAGCACAGGGAATACCTACGAGCAGTACTTC
CDR3: CASTGNTYEQYF
J: TRBJ2-7
length: 12
V: TRBV6-5
size: .
D: .

DNA: TGTGCCAGCAGTTCTCCAATCGGGGACAGGGATAGGATTCAGTACTTC
CDR3: CASSSPIGDRDRIQYF
J: TRBJ2-4
length: 16
V: TRBV27
size: .
D: TRBD1

DNA: TGTGCCAGCAGCTCCTCCGTCTATGGCTACACCTTC
CDR3: CASSSSVYGYTF
J: TRBJ1-2
length: 12
V: TRBV7-3
size: .
D: .

DNA: TGTGCCAGTATACCGGGACAGGGAATAAATGAGCAGTTCTTC
CDR3: CASIPGQGINEQFF
J: TRBJ2-1
length: 14
V: TRBV2
size: .
D: TRBD1

DNA: TGTGCCAGCAGATCAGACACCTACTCCTACAATGAGCAGTTCTTC
CDR3: CASRSDTYSYNEQFF
J: TRBJ2-1
length: 15
V: TRBV28
size: once
D: .

DNA: TGTGCCAGCAGCTCGCACAGGGAGCAGTACTTC
CDR3: CASSSHREQYF
J: TRBJ2-7
length: 11
V: TRBV5-4
size: .
D: .

DNA: TGTGCCTGGGCCTCGATTTTTGAGGGAGGAGGGTATAATTCACCCCTCCACTTT
CDR3: CAWASIFEGGGYNSPLHF
J: TRBJ1-6
length: 18
V: TRBV30
size: .
D: .

DNA: TGTGCCAGCAGCCCCGGACTAGCACCCAGAACGGATACGCAGTATTTT
CDR3: CASSPGLAPRTDTQYF
J: TRBJ2-3
length: 16
V: TRBV7-8
size: .
D: TRBD2

DNA: TGTGCCAGTAGTACCGGGACTAGCGGGAGGGCCAGAGAGACCCAGTACTTC
CDR3: CASSTGTSGRARETQYF
J: TRBJ2-5
length: 17
V: TRBV19
size: once
D: TRBD2

DNA: TGCGCCAGCAGCTTCCAGGGGATCTCCTACGAGCAGTACTTC
CDR3: CASSFQGISYEQYF
J: TRBJ2-7
length: 14
V: TRBV5-1
size: .
D: .

DNA: TGTGCCAGCAGCTTAGTAGGGGGGAACACTGAAGCTTTCTTT
CDR3: CASSLVGGNTEAFF
J: TRBJ1-1
length: 14
V: TRBV7-2
size: .
D: .

DNA: TGTGCCAGCAGCGGAGGCGGCGGACAGGTGGTAAACGAGCAGTACTTC
CDR3: CASSGGGGQVVNEQYF
J: TRBJ2-7
length: 16
V: TRBV9
size: .
D: TRBD1

DNA: TGTGCCAGTAGTCTAGTCAGCTCCTACGAGCAGTACTTC
CDR3: CASSLVSSYEQYF
J: TRBJ2-7
length: 13
V: TRBV19
size: .
D: .

DNA: TGCGCCAGCAGCTTGACCCCTAGCGGGGGGTACGGGGAGCTGTTTTTT
CDR3: CASSLTPSGGYGELFF
J: TRBJ2-2
length: 16
V: TRBV5-1
size: .
D: TRBD2

DNA: TGCAGCGTTGTCCAGGACAGGGGGCGCAAGCAGTACTTC
CDR3: CSVVQDRGRKQYF
J: TRBJ2-7
length: 13
V: TRBV29-1
size: once
D: TRBD1

DNA: TGTGCCAGCAGTCAAAGAGGGGAGACCCAGTACTTC
CDR3: CASSQRGETQYF
J: TRBJ2-5
length: 12
V: TRBV2
size: .
D: .

DNA: TGTGCCAGCGTGGTACACACAGATACGCAGTATTTT
CDR3: CASVVHTDTQYF
J: TRBJ2-3
length: 12
V: TRBV2
size: .
D: .

DNA: TGTGCCAGCACTCGCTACTACGAGCAGTACTTC
CDR3: CASTRYYEQYF
J: TRBJ2-7
length: 11
V: TRBV6-5
size: once
D: .

DNA: TGCGCCAGCAGGGCATCTGGGGCCAACGTCCTGACTTTC
CDR3: CASRASGANVLTF
J: TRBJ2-6
length: 13
V: TRBV5-1
size: once
D: .

DNA: TGTGCCTGGATCCCGAACTGGGACAGGGGACGCGAGCAGTACTTC
CDR3: CAWIPNWDRGREQYF
J: TRBJ2-7
length: 15
V: TRBV30
size: .
D: TRBD1

DNA: TGTGCCAGCACCTCGAGGGGGGGAGCCCTCCAAGAGACCCAGTACTTC
CDR3: CASTSRGGALQETQYF
J: TRBJ2-5
length: 16
V: TRBV13
size: .
D: .

DNA: TGTGCCAGCACCGCAGGGAACACTGAAGCTTTCTTT
CDR3: CASTAGNTEAFF
J: TRBJ1-1
length: 12
V: TRBV6-5
size: .
D: .

DNA: TGTGCCAGCAGTGAGGAGGGCGGCCAGCCCCAGCATTTT
CDR3: CASSEEGGQPQHF
J: TRBJ1-5
length: 13
V: TRBV6-1
size: .
D: .

DNA: TGTGCCAGCAGTGGGACAGGGGCTAGGGGTGAAAAACTGTTTTTT
CDR3: CASSGTGARGEKLFF
J: TRBJ1-4
length: 15
V: TRBV2
size: once
D: TRBD1

DNA: TGTGCCAGCTCACCTAACCGGGACAGGGCCGGAAACACCATATATTTT
CDR3: CASSPNRDRAGNTIYF
J: TRBJ1-3
length: 16
V: TRBV18
size: few
D: TRBD1

DNA: TGTGCCAGCAGCTTAGGCATATCGGTGACAGGGAATAATGAAAAACTGTTTTTT
CDR3: CASSLGISVTGNNEKLFF
J: TRBJ1-4
length: 18
V: TRBV11-2
size: .
D: TRBD1

DNA: TGCAGTGCTAGTTTCGCTGAAGCTTTCTTT
CDR3: CSASFAEAFF
J: TRBJ1-1
length: 10
V: TRBV20-1
size: .
D: .

DNA: TGTGCCTGGAGTAGCCCCGGAGCGGGGGGGCCACGAGGTGAGCAGTTCTTC
CDR3: CAWSSPGAGGPRGEQFF
J: TRBJ2-1
length: 17
V: TRBV30
size: few
D: TRBD2

DNA: TGTGCCAGCAGCTTACTCGGGACAGGGTCCTACGAGCAGTACTTC
CDR3: CASSLLGTGSYEQYF
J: TRBJ2-7
length: 15
V: TRBV13
size: few
D: TRBD1